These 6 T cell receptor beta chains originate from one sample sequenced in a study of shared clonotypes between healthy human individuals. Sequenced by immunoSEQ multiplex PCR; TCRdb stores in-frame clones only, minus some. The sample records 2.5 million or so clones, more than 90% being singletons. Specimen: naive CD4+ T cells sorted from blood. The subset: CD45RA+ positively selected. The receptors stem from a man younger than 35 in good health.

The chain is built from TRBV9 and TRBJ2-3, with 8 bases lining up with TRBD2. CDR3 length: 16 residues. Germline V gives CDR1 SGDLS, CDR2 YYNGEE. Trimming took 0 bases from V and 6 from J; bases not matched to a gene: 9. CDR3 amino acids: CASSVDVAGGLDTQYF. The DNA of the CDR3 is TGTGCCAGCAGCGTAGATGTTGCGGGGGGCTTGGATACGCAGTATTTT. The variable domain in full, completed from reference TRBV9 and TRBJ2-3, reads DSGVTQTPKHLITATGQRVTLRCSPRSGDLSVYWYQQSLDQGLQFLIQYYNGEERAKGNILERFSAQQFPDLHSELNLSSLELGDSALYFCASSVDVAGGLDTQYFGPGTRLTVL.

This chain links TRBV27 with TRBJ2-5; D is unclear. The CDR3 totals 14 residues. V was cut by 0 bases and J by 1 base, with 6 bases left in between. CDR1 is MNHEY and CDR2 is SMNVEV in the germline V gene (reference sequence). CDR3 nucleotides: TGTGCCAGCAGTTTATCATACAGCCAAGAGACCCAGTACTTC. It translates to CASSLSYSQETQYF.

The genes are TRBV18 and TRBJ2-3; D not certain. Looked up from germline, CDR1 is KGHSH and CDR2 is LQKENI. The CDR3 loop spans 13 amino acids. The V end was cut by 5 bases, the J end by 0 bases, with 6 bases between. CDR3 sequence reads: CASSAASTDTQYF. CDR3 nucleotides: TGTGCCAGCTCAGCCGCTAGCACAGATACGCAGTATTTT. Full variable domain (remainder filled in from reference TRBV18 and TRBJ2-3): NAGVMQNPRHLVRRRGQEARLRCSPMKGHSHVYWYRQLPEEGLKFMVYLQKENIIDESGMPKERFSAEFPKEGPSILRIQQVVRGDSAAYFCASSAASTDTQYFGPGTRLTVL.

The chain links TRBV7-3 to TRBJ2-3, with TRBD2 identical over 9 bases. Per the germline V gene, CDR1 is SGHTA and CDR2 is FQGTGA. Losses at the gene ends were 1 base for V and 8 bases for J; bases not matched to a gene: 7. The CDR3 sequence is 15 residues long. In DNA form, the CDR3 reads TGTGCCAGCAGCTTAAGCGGGGGGGCCGCTCTTACGCAGTATTTT. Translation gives CASSLSGGAALTQYF.

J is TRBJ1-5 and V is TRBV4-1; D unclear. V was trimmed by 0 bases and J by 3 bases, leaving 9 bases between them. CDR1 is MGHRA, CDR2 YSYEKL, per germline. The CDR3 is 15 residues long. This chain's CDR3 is CASSQEPWFNQPQHF. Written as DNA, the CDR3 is TGCGCCAGCAGCCAAGAGCCCTGGTTCAATCAGCCCCAGCATTTT.

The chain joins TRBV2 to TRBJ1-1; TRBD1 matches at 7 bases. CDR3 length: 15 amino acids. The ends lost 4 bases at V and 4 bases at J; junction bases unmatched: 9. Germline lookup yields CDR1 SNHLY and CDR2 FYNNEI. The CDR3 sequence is CASSVNRGGITEAFF. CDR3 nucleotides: TGTGCCAGCAGTGTAAACAGGGGAGGTATCACTGAAGCTTTCTTT.